These T cell receptor beta chains were read from a single sample in a study of cytomegalovirus exposure and HLA in healthy donors. Sequencing was performed with immunoSEQ multiplex PCR; in TCRdb, only in-frame clones are kept and a portion is missing. The table records 100,000 to 150,000 clones, 70% to 85% of them present only once. Sequenced: PBMCs. These receptors were obtained from a woman aged 45-65 years in good health and CMV-seronegative. CDR3s include the opening cysteine and the closing phenylalanine or tryptophan. Each record gives: D gene, clone size, J gene, V gene, CDR3 DNA, CDR3 protein. A D gene is named only where the DNA matches it firmly. Clone size appears in some rows only: once, few, many, or a class for an expanded clone.

-	-	TRBJ2-3	TRBV29-1	TGCAGCGTTGACGGGGAAGTTTGGGGAGAAGATACGCAGTATTTT	CSVDGEVWGEDTQYF
-	-	TRBJ2-1	TRBV27	TGTGCCAGCAGTTTACGAGGGCCTTTCTACAATGAGCAGTTCTTC	CASSLRGPFYNEQFF
-	few	TRBJ2-1	TRBV12-2	TGTGCAAGTCGCTTAGATCTTAGCGGTGGAAGCAATGAGCAGTTCTTC	CASRLDLSGGSNEQFF
TRBD2	-	TRBJ2-5	TRBV9	TGTGCCAGCAGCGTAGCTCGGGAGGGCCCTCCGGAAGAGACCCAGTACTTC	CASSVAREGPPEETQYF
-	few	TRBJ2-7	TRBV27	TGTGCCAGCAGTATGGACATTGGGAACGAGCAGTACTTC	CASSMDIGNEQYF
TRBD2	few	TRBJ2-5	TRBV6-1	TGTGCCAGCAGGGAAGGACTAGCCGGGACCCAGTACTTC	CASREGLAGTQYF
TRBD1	-	TRBJ2-4	TRBV11-2	TGTGCCAGCAGCGGGCCGGGACAGGTGATTAACATTCAGTACTTC	CASSGPGQVINIQYF
TRBD2	-	TRBJ2-3	TRBV28	TGTGCCAGCAGCCGGGAGCGGGAGTTAGATACGCAGTATTTT	CASSRERELDTQYF
-	-	TRBJ2-2	TRBV4-1	TGCGCCAGCAGCCACGGACAGCGGACCGGGGAGCTGTTTTTT	CASSHGQRTGELFF
TRBD2	few	TRBJ2-7	TRBV6-1	TGTGCCAGCAGTGTTTATAGCGGGGTAGGGGACTACGAGCAGTACTTC	CASSVYSGVGDYEQYF
-	-	TRBJ1-5	TRBV4-3	TGCGCCAGCAGCCAAGATTACGGGGATCAGCCCCAGCATTTT	CASSQDYGDQPQHF
TRBD2	few	TRBJ2-7	TRBV5-6	TGTGCCAGCAGCTCCGGACTAGAGAAAGGCTACGAGCAGTACTTC	CASSSGLEKGYEQYF
TRBD1	-	TRBJ1-2	TRBV14	TGTGCCAGCAGCTCCGGGACAGGGCTCCAACTCTATGGCTACACCTTC	CASSSGTGLQLYGYTF
TRBD1	-	TRBJ1-1	TRBV29-1	TGCAGCGCCCGGGACAGTAGCTCCGTGAACACTGAAGCTTTCTTT	CSARDSSSVNTEAFF
-	-	TRBJ1-1	TRBV2	TGTGCCAGTACATCGGGGACTGAAGCTTTCTTT	CASTSGTEAFF
-	-	TRBJ2-3	TRBV9	TGTGCCAGCAGCGTTAGCGTGGCCACAGATACGCAGTATTTT	CASSVSVATDTQYF
-	-	TRBJ2-7	TRBV7-9	TGTTCCAGCTCTTTCCTAGGCTACGAGCAGTACTTC	CSSSFLGYEQYF
TRBD1	-	TRBJ2-1	TRBV19	TGTGCCAGTAGTTTTCGAATTAAGGGGACAGGGGACGTATATGAGCAGTTCTTC	CASSFRIKGTGDVYEQFF
TRBD2	-	TRBJ2-1	TRBV7-2	TGTGCCAGCAGCTTAGACGGGAGGGGCCTCGATGAGCAGTTCTTC	CASSLDGRGLDEQFF
-	few	TRBJ2-7	TRBV5-1	TGCGCCAGCAGCACTTCTACGGGGGTCTCCGACGAGCAGTACTTC	CASSTSTGVSDEQYF
-	once	TRBJ1-2	TRBV11-1	TGTGCCAGCAGCTTAGCCGGTTCCACCTATGGCTACACCTTC	CASSLAGSTYGYTF
-	-	TRBJ2-1	TRBV6-6	TGTGCCGCAGGGAATGAGCAGTTCTTC	CAAGNEQFF
-	once	TRBJ2-1	TRBV30	TGTGCCTGGAAGGGGCTGCTCAATGAGCAGTTCTTC	CAWKGLLNEQFF
-	-	TRBJ1-4	TRBV6-1	TGTGCCAGCAGGGATTGGGGCCTCATTAATGAAAAACTGTTTTTT	CASRDWGLINEKLFF
-	-	TRBJ2-3	TRBV5-5	TGTGCCAGCAGCTTAGAACTCCTCAGCACAGATACGCAGTATTTT	CASSLELLSTDTQYF
-	-	TRBJ2-7	TRBV6-1	TGTGCCAGCAGACAGAATTCCTACGAGCAGTACTTC	CASRQNSYEQYF
TRBD1	once	TRBJ1-4	TRBV7-9	TGTGCCAGCAGCTGGGACAGAACCTACACAACTAATGAAAAACTGTTTTTT	CASSWDRTYTTNEKLFF
TRBD1	-	TRBJ2-1	TRBV14	TGTGCCAGCAGCCCCGGGACAGGGGGCTGGAGTGAGCAGTTCTTC	CASSPGTGGWSEQFF
-	-	TRBJ2-5	TRBV27	TGTGCCAGCAGTTTAGACGGGAAAGGGGAGACCCAGTACTTC	CASSLDGKGETQYF
TRBD2	-	TRBJ2-7	TRBV7-9	TGTGCCAGCAGCGCGGGACTAGCGGGAGGAGCGGGCGAGCAGTACTTC	CASSAGLAGGAGEQYF
-	-	TRBJ2-7	TRBV27	TGTGCCAGCAGGCCGGCGGGTGGGGGGATGTACGAGCAGTACTTC	CASRPAGGGMYEQYF
-	-	TRBJ2-5	TRBV18	TGTGCCAGCTCACCACCGTCAGGGGCGGAGACCCAGTACTTC	CASSPPSGAETQYF
TRBD1	-	TRBJ2-7	TRBV19	TGTGCCAGTAGTATCTCCAAACAGGGGACCTACGAGCAGTACTTC	CASSISKQGTYEQYF
TRBD1	-	TRBJ1-2	TRBV5-4	TGTGCCAGCAGCCAAGGGACAGGCTATGGCTACACCTTC	CASSQGTGYGYTF
TRBD1	-	TRBJ2-2	TRBV14	TGTGCCAGCAGCCGACTGACAGGGGACACCGGGGAGCTGTTTTTT	CASSRLTGDTGELFF
-	-	TRBJ1-4	TRBV6-1	TGTGCCATCTCACAGGGTAATAGGGAAAAACTGTTTTTT	CAISQGNREKLFF
-	-	TRBJ1-1	TRBV5-4	TGTGCCAGCAGTCTTGACAACACGAACACTGAAGCTTTCTTT	CASSLDNTNTEAFF
TRBD1	-	TRBJ1-1	TRBV7-7	TGTGCTAGCAGCCCCGGGACAGGCACTGAAGCTTTCTTT	CASSPGTGTEAFF
TRBD1	many	TRBJ2-7	TRBV28	TGTGCCAGCACCCCCATAACCCCGGACAGGGTATGGAGTGACGAGCAGTACTTC	CASTPITPDRVWSDEQYF
-	-	TRBJ1-1	TRBV5-1	TGCGCCAGCAGCTTGGGAGACGACAGTGGCTTCACTGAAGCTTTCTTT	CASSLGDDSGFTEAFF
TRBD1	-	TRBJ1-2	TRBV4-3	TGCGCCAGCAGCCAAGAACGGACAGGGGGGATTGGCGGCTACACCTTC	CASSQERTGGIGGYTF
-	-	TRBJ2-4	TRBV14	TGTGCCAGCAGCCAAGAGCGCGCCCACAGGGTCTTC	CASSQERAHRVF
-	-	TRBJ2-6	TRBV30	TGTGCCAGCAACAGGGCCCCTGGGGCCAACGTCCTGACTTTC	CASNRAPGANVLTF
-	-	TRBJ2-1	TRBV11-3	TGTGCCAGCAGCGTCGCCGGTGAGCAGTTCTTC	CASSVAGEQFF
-	-	TRBJ2-1	TRBV7-9	TGTGCCAGCAGCTTGTTTCTCGGTTCCTACAATGAGCAGTTCTTC	CASSLFLGSYNEQFF
-	-	TRBJ2-5	TRBV2	TGTGCCAGCAGTGTCGTAGAGACCCAGTACTTC	CASSVVETQYF
-	-	TRBJ2-7	TRBV28	TGTGCCAGCCGGGGGGCGGGAACGGTTTACGAGCAGTACTTC	CASRGAGTVYEQYF
TRBD2	-	TRBJ2-7	TRBV29-1	TGCAGCGTTGAGGGGGGGGGTGCCTCCTACGAGCAGTACTTC	CSVEGGGASYEQYF
TRBD2	-	TRBJ2-6	TRBV4-3	TGCGCCAGCAGCCAAGAAGGTGGGAGGGGCCCTTCCAGCTCTGGGGCCAACGTCCTGACTTTC	CASSQEGGRGPSSSGANVLTF
TRBD1	-	TRBJ1-4	TRBV11-2	TGTGCCAGCAGCCCCCGGGGACAGCCCAATGAAAAACTGTTTTTT	CASSPRGQPNEKLFF
-	-	TRBJ2-7	TRBV18	TGTGCCAGCTCACCGGGGGCAGACTACGAGCAGTACTTC	CASSPGADYEQYF
TRBD1	-	TRBJ1-5	TRBV2	TGTGCCAGCAGCGAAGGGACAGACAATCAGCCCCAGCATTTT	CASSEGTDNQPQHF
-	-	TRBJ2-3	TRBV7-9	TGTGCCAGCAGCGCCGGGACAGATACGCAGTATTTT	CASSAGTDTQYF